A single sample is the source of the 20 T cell receptor beta chains below, sequenced in a study of cytomegalovirus exposure and HLA in healthy donors. PCR amplification relied on 60 Vbeta primers (plus 13 Jbeta primers). TCRdb keeps only in-frame clones here, not all; method: immunoSEQ multiplex PCR. The sample contains about 260,000 clones, 84% of which appear only once. The source material was PBMCs. These receptors were collected from a woman in her 40s in good health and CMV-seropositive.

The chain employs TRBV4-3 and TRBJ1-4, with D perhaps TRBD1 (5 bases). Germline assignment: CDR1 LGHNA and CDR2 YSLEER. The germline V and J ends were trimmed by 0 bases and 7 bases, with 15 bases remaining between them. This CDR3 is 16 amino acids long. The CDR3 coding sequence is TGCGCCAGCAGCCAAGATCAAAGGCAGGGTAGTGAAAAACTGTTTTTT. Translating gives CASSQDQRQGSEKLFF.

The V call is TRBV9, the J call TRBJ1-1; 10 positions agree with TRBD1. The CDR3 runs to 15 residues. The V gene end was trimmed by 4 bases and the J gene end by 7 bases; junction bases not matched to a gene: 10. Germline CDR1 is SGDLS and CDR2 is YYNGEE. The CDR3 region is CASSPKGQGISEAFF. The CDR3 region has the DNA TGTGCCAGCAGCCCTAAGGGACAGGGGATTAGTGAAGCTTTCTTT.

This chain connects TRBV6-5 to TRBJ1-1; TRBD1 matches at 8 bases. Trimming cost V 2 bases and J 1 base; bases outside gene matches: 3. The V gene's germline CDR1 is MNHEY and CDR2 SVGAGI. The length of the CDR3 is 15 residues. In nucleotides, the CDR3 is TGTGCCAGCAGTTACACTGACAGGGGGAACACTGAAGCTTTCTTT. Encoded protein: CASSYTDRGNTEAFF.

The V and J genes are TRBV7-8 and TRBJ1-5; perhaps TRBD1 as D (5 bases). Germline-derived CDR1 and CDR2 are SGHVS and FQNEAQ. V lost 5 bases to trimming and J lost 3 bases, with 14 bases between them. This CDR3 spans 15 amino acids. Written as DNA, the CDR3 is TGTGCCAGCAGCCTGTGGGGGGAGGACAATCAGCCCCAGCATTTT. It yields the protein CASSLWGEDNQPQHF.

J is TRBJ2-7 and V is TRBV27, with TRBD2 identical over 7 bases. CDR1 MNHEY and CDR2 SMNVEV come from the germline V gene (reference sequence). The CDR3 is 23 residues long. The V segment lost 7 bases and the J segment 2 bases; nucleotides outside the gene matches: 35. CDR3 region: CASIYPPLMTGREFIWGAYEQYF. CDR3 coding DNA: TGTGCCAGCATATACCCCCCCTTAATGACTGGGCGGGAGTTCATATGGGGAGCCTACGAGCAGTACTTC.

This clone was counted once. This CDR3 is CASSLPYRQGGSYGYTF. The CDR3, as DNA: TGTGCCAGCAGTTTACCCTATCGGCAGGGGGGTTCCTATGGCTACACCTTC. The chain combines TRBV28 with TRBJ1-2; 7 nucleotides align to TRBD1. CDR3 length: 17 amino acids. Looked up from germline, CDR1 is MDHEN and CDR2 is SYDVKM. V was clipped by 2 bases and J by 4 bases; unmatched bases: 13.

V usage is TRBV4-2 and J usage is TRBJ2-3; the D is unclear. This CDR3 region has 14 residues. V was shortened by 0 bases and J by 1 base, with 5 bases between the two germline ends. The germline CDR1 and CDR2 sequences are LGHNA and YNFKEQ. The CDR3 protein is CASSQDRRTDTQYF. Here the CDR3 DNA reads TGTGCCAGCAGCCAAGACAGGCGCACAGATACGCAGTATTTT.

This rearrangement joins TRBV10-3 to TRBJ1-4; maybe TRBD1 (6 bases). This CDR3 is built from 15 residues. Germline CDR1 is ENHRY and CDR2 is SYGVKD. Trimming shortened V by 10 bases and J by 8 bases, and 23 bases separated the two germline ends. CDR3 bases: TGTGCCAACCCGACTTGGACAGTCCTAATGGAAAAACTGTTTTTT. It is translated as CANPTWTVLMEKLFF.

The chain joins TRBV2 to TRBJ2-1, with 9 bases that match TRBD2. V gave up 4 bases and J gave up 4 bases; unmatched junction bases: 5. Germline-derived CDR1 and CDR2 are SNHLY and FYNNEI. CDR3 length equals 15 residues. The CDR3, as DNA: TGTGCCAGCAGTGCCCAGCGGGGGGCTTACAATGAGCAGTTCTTC. Its protein product is CASSAQRGAYNEQFF.

The V and J genes are TRBV5-4 and TRBJ1-1; 7 bases are shared with TRBD1. This CDR3 spans 15 amino acids. With V trimmed by 6 bases and J by 4 bases, 12 bases remained unmatched. Germline-derived CDR1 and CDR2 are SGHNT and YYREEE (reference sequence). CDR3 residues: CASTIGGGAGTEAFF. As DNA, the CDR3 is TGTGCCAGCACCATTGGAGGGGGCGCGGGCACTGAAGCTTTCTTT.

The chain joins TRBV18 to TRBJ2-7; 10 positions agree with TRBD2. Looked up from germline, CDR1 is KGHSH and CDR2 is LQKENI. The V gene end was trimmed by 6 bases and the J gene end by 5 bases; junction bases not matched to a gene: 10. CDR3 length equals 15 residues. DNA of the CDR3: TGTGCCAGCTCGCCCCCCTACAGCGGGAGGGACGAGCAGTACTTC. Translated: CASSPPYSGRDEQYF. The variable domain in full, with the rest retrieved from reference TRBV18 and TRBJ2-7, is NAGVMQNPRHLVRRRGQEARLRCSPMKGHSHVYWYRQLPEEGLKFMVYLQKENIIDESGMPKERFSAEFPKEGPSILRIQQVVRGDSAAYFCASSPPYSGRDEQYFGPGTRLTVT.

The J gene is TRBJ2-3, the V gene TRBV7-9, with 7 bases identical to TRBD1. The CDR3 spans 15 residues. V lost 5 bases and J lost 0; bases outside the gene matches: 5. The germline V gene has CDR1 SEHNR and CDR2 FQNEAQ (reference sequence). CDR3 sequence (DNA): TGTGCCAGCAGCCCCGGGACAGCCAGCACAGATACGCAGTATTTT. It is translated as CASSPGTASTDTQYF.

The rearrangement uses TRBV13 and TRBJ2-3, with a tentative D call TRBD2 (6 bases). Germline CDR1 PRHDT, CDR2 FYEKMQ (reference sequence). The CDR3 extends over 15 amino acids. The V and J ends lost 1 base and 4 bases respectively, with 12 bases between them. The CDR3 region is CASSLVGSRPDTQYF. CDR3 coding DNA: TGTGCCAGCAGCTTAGTCGGGAGTCGGCCAGATACGCAGTATTTT.

The CDR3 DNA sequence: TGTGCCAGCAGCGTAGGGGGGACAGGGCCCCTCTATGGCTACACCTTC. This codes for CASSVGGTGPLYGYTF. The chain recombines TRBV9 with TRBJ1-2, with TRBD1 matching over 9 bases. The CDR3 extends over 16 amino acids. V dropped 0 bases and J dropped 4; count of bases not matched to a gene: 7. The V gene's germline CDR1 is SGDLS and CDR2 YYNGEE.

The rearrangement links TRBV2 to TRBJ1-1; TRBD1 matches 8 bases. The CDR3 extends over 14 amino acids. Germline loops: CDR1 SNHLY, CDR2 FYNNEI. The V gene end was trimmed by 6 bases and the J gene end by 7 bases; junction bases not matched to a gene: 10. The CDR3 loop reads CASRVQGVSGEAFF. The CDR3 coding sequence is TGTGCCAGCAGGGTACAGGGGGTCAGCGGTGAAGCTTTCTTT.

This clone appeared a single time. J is TRBJ2-1 and V is TRBV27, with 7 bases identical to TRBD1. The CDR3 is 15 amino acids. After removal of 3 bases from V and 3 bases from J, the junction contained 5 bases not matched to a gene. The V gene's germline CDR1 is MNHEY and CDR2 SMNVEV (reference sequence). DNA for the CDR3: TGTGCCAGCAGTTTTGGACAGGACCTCTACAATGAGCAGTTCTTC. Translation: CASSFGQDLYNEQFF.

As to this clone: Germline is not matched at one junction end, which may reflect a read error. The genes are TRBV4-2 and TRBJ1-4, with 8 bases matching TRBD1. Per the germline V gene, CDR1 is LGHNA and CDR2 is YNFKEQ. The CDR3 contains 16 residues. The CDR3 nucleotides read TGTGCCAGCGGCCAAATGGGGGCAGGGGGCAGGGAAAAACTGTTTTTT. It translates to CASGQMGAGGREKLFF.

The rearrangement links TRBV5-6 to TRBJ2-1, with D maybe TRBD2 (6 bases). Germline CDR1 is SGHDT and CDR2 is YYEEEE. Trimming shortened V by 4 bases and J by 4 bases, and 9 bases separated the two germline ends. The CDR3 has 13 residues. In DNA, the CDR3 is TGTGCCAGCAGCACGGGACTTTACAATGAGCAGTTCTTC. It is translated as CASSTGLYNEQFF.

V usage is TRBV5-5 and J usage is TRBJ1-2, with a tentative D call TRBD1 (5 bases). The CDR3 contains 17 residues. Trimming took 4 bases from V and 6 from J, leaving 25 bases between them. Per the germline V gene, CDR1 is SGHKS and CDR2 is YYEKEE (reference sequence). The CDR3 DNA is TGTGCCAGCAGCCTAATCCCCGAAGGGGCCCACCTGGATGGCTACACCTTC. It yields the protein CASSLIPEGAHLDGYTF.

The genes are TRBV4-2 and TRBJ1-4, with D hard to call. The V end was cut by 5 bases, the J end by 6 bases, with 13 bases between. CDR3 length: 14 residues. Germline CDR1 LGHNA, CDR2 YNFKEQ. The CDR3 protein is CASSKREGDEKLFF. In DNA, the CDR3 is TGTGCCAGCAGCAAAAGGGAGGGAGATGAAAAACTGTTTTTT.